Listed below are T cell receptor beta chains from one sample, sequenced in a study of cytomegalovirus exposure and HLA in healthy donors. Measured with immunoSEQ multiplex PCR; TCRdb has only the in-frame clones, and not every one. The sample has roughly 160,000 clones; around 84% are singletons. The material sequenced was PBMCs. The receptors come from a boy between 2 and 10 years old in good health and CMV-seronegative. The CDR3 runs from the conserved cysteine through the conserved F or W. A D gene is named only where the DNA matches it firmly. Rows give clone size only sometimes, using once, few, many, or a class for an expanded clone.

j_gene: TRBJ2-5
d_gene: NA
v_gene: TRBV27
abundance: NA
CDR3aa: CASSSPGQEETQYF
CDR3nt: TGTGCCAGCTCCTCACCGGGACAAGAAGAGACCCAGTACTTC

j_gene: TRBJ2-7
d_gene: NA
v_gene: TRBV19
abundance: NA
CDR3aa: CASTPVYPSYEQYF
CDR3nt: TGTGCCAGTACCCCGGTATATCCGTCCTACGAGCAGTACTTC

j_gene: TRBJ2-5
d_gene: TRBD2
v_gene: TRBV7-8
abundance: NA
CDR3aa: CASSFRTSGPGETQYF
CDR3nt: TGTGCCAGCAGCTTTAGGACTAGCGGCCCAGGGGAGACCCAGTACTTC

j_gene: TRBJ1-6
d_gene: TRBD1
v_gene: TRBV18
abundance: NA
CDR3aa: CASSYPGQSSSPLHF
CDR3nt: TGTGCCAGCTCATACCCGGGACAGAGCTCTTCACCCCTCCACTTT

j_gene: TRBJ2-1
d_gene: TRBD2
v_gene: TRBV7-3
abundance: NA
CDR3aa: CASSLTSGSSHEQFF
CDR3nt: TGTGCCAGCAGCTTAACTAGCGGGAGTTCCCATGAGCAGTTCTTC

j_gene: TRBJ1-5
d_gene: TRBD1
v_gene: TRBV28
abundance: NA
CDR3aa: CASSLGQGSQPQHF
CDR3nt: TGTGCCAGCAGTTTGGGACAGGGAAGTCAGCCCCAGCATTTT

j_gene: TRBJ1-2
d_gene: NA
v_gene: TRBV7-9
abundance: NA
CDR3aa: CSSSLGQNYGYTF
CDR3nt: TGTTCCAGCAGCCTCGGACAGAACTATGGCTACACCTTC

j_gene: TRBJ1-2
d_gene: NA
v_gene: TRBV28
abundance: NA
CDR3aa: CASSRDTVYGYTF
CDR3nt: TGTGCCAGCAGTCGGGACACAGTCTATGGCTACACCTTC

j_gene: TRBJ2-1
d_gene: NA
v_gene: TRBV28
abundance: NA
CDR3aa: CASSSPWGPKYEQFF
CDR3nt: TGTGCCAGCAGCTCCCCCTGGGGCCCGAAGTATGAGCAGTTCTTC

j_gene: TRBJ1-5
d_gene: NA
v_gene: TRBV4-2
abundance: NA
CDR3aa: CASSQSHREQPQHF
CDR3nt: TGTGCCAGCAGCCAATCTCACAGGGAACAGCCCCAGCATTTT

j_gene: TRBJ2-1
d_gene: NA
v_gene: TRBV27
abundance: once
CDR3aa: CASRTPRPGRNNEQFF
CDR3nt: TGTGCCAGCAGGACCCCGAGGCCGGGTCGGAACAATGAGCAGTTCTTC

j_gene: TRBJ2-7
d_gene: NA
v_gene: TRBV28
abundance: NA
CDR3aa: CASSLPFKSQGDEQYF
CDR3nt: TGTGCCAGCAGTTTACCTTTCAAGTCTCAGGGTGACGAGCAGTACTTC

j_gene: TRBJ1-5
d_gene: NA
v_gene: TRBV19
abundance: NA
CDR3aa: CASSIGLGGPQPQHF
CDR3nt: TGTGCCAGTAGTATAGGACTCGGGGGGCCTCAGCCCCAGCATTTT

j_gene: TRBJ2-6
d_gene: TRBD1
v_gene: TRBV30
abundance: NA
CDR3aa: CAWIPKPGTGFTGANVLTF
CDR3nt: TGTGCCTGGATCCCCAAGCCCGGGACAGGTTTTACTGGGGCCAACGTCCTGACTTTC

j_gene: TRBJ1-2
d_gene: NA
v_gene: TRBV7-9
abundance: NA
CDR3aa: CASSHTGPNYGYTF
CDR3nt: TGTGCCAGCAGCCATACAGGGCCCAACTATGGCTACACCTTC

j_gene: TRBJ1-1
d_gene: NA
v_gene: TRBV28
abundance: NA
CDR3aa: CASSPEGTKNTEAFF
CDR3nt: TGTGCCAGCAGTCCCGAAGGGACTAAGAACACTGAAGCTTTCTTT

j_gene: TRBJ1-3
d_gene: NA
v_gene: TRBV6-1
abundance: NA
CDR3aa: CASSEALRPTGGNTIYF
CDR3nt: TGTGCCAGCAGTGAAGCGCTTCGGCCCACGGGGGGAAACACCATATATTTT

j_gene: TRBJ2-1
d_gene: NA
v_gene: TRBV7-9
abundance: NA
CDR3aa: CASSLEGGINRVFFDEQFF
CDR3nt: TGTGCCAGCAGCTTAGAGGGTGGCATTAACAGGGTATTCTTCGATGAGCAGTTCTTC

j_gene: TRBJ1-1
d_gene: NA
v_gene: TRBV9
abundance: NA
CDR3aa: CASSVGSPRVGTEAFF
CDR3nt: TGTGCCAGCAGCGTAGGCTCGCCCAGGGTGGGTACTGAAGCTTTCTTT

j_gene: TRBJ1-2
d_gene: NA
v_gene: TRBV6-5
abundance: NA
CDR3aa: CASSSILDRNYGYTF
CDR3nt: TGTGCCAGCAGTTCAATATTAGACAGGAACTATGGCTACACCTTC

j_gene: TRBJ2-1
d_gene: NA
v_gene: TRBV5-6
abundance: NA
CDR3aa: CASSLGGGKYNEQFF
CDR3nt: TGTGCCAGCAGCTTGGGTGGAGGGAAATACAATGAGCAGTTCTTC

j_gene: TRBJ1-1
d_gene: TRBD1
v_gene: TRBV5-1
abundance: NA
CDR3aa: CASSLGQGSTEAFF
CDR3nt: TGCGCCAGCAGCTTGGGACAGGGGAGCACTGAAGCTTTCTTT

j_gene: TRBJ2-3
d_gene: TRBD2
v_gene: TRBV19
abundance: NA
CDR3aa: CASSRGLAEITDTQYF
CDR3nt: TGTGCCAGTAGCAGGGGACTAGCAGAGATCACAGATACGCAGTATTTT

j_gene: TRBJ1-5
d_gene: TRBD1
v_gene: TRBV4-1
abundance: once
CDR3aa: CASSWDRGGNQPQHF
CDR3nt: TGCGCCAGCAGCTGGGACAGGGGGGGCAATCAGCCCCAGCATTTT

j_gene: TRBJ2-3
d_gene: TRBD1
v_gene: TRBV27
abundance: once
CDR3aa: CASARTGYTDTQYF
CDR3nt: TGTGCCAGCGCTCGGACAGGGTACACAGATACGCAGTATTTT

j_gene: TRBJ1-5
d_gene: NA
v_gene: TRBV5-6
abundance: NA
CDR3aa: CASSYAGTLNQPQHF
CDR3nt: TGTGCCAGCAGCTACGCCGGGACACTTAATCAGCCCCAGCATTTT

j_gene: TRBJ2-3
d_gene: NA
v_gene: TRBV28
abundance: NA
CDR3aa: CASSPTGPSTDTQYF
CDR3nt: TGTGCCAGCAGCCCTACAGGACCTAGCACAGATACGCAGTATTTT

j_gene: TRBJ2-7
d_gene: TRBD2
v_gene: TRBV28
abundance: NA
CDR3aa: CASRTYLAGGPYEQYF
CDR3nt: TGTGCCAGCAGGACCTACTTAGCGGGAGGGCCCTACGAGCAGTACTTC

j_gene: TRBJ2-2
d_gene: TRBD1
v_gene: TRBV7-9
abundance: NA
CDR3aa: CASPRTGPNTGELFF
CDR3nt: TGTGCCAGCCCCCGGACAGGGCCGAACACCGGGGAGCTGTTTTTT

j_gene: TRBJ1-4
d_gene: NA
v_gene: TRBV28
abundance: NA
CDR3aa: CASRSGGWGEKLFF
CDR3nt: TGTGCCAGCCGATCTGGGGGGTGGGGTGAAAAACTGTTTTTT

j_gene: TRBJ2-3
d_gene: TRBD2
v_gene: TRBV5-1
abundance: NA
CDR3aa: CASSLRLAGGGEDTQYF
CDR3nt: TGCGCCAGCAGCTTGAGGCTAGCGGGAGGGGGTGAAGATACGCAGTATTTT

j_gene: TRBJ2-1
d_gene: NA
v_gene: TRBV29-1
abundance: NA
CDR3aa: CSVEDLPAYNEQFF
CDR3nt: TGCAGCGTTGAAGATTTGCCTGCGTACAATGAGCAGTTCTTC

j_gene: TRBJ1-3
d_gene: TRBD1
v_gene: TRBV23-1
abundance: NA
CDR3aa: CASSRDRGSGNTIYF
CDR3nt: TGCGCCAGCAGTCGGGACAGGGGCTCTGGAAACACCATATATTTT

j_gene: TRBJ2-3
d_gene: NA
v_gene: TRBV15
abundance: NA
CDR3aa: CATSRAGRGTDTQYF
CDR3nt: TGTGCCACCAGCAGAGCGGGCAGGGGAACAGATACGCAGTATTTT

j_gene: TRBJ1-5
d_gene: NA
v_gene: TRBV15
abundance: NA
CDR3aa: CATSRDGQGHWPQHF
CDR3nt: TGTGCCACCAGCAGAGATGGCCAGGGCCATTGGCCCCAGCATTTT

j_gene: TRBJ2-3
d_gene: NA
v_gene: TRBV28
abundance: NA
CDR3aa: CASSPLLGSRDTQYF
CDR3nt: TGTGCCAGCAGCCCGCTCCTTGGTAGTCGGGATACGCAGTATTTT

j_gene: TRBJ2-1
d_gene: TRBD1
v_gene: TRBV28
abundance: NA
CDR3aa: CASRQQGVYNEQFF
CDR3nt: TGTGCCAGCAGGCAACAGGGGGTTTACAATGAGCAGTTCTTC

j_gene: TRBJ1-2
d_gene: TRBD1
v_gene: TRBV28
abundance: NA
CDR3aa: CASSWTGGVYGYTF
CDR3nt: TGTGCCAGCAGTTGGACAGGGGGCGTCTATGGCTACACCTTC

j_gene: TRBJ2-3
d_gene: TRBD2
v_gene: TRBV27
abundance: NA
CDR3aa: CASSPTSGAHTDTQYF
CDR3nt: TGTGCCAGCAGTCCTACGAGCGGGGCACACACAGATACGCAGTATTTT

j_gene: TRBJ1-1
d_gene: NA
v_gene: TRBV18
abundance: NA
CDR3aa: CASSHRENTEAFF
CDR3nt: TGTGCCAGCTCGCACAGGGAGAACACTGAAGCTTTCTTT

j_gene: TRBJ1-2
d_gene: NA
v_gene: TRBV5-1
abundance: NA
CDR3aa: CASSSMDRRDGYTF
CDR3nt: TGCGCCAGCAGCTCTATGGACAGAAGAGATGGCTACACCTTC

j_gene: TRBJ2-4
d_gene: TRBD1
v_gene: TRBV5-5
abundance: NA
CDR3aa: CASSPRGPRAKNIQYF
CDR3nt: TGTGCCAGCAGCCCTAGGGGGCCCCGAGCCAAAAACATTCAGTACTTC

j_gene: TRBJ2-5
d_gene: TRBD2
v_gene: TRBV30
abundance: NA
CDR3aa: CAWRRSGGRYQETQYF
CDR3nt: TGTGCCTGGAGACGTAGCGGGGGCCGGTACCAAGAGACCCAGTACTTC

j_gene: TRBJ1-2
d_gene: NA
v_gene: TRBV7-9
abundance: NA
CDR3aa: CSSTSMAGMGGYTF
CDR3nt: TGTTCCAGCACCTCAATGGCGGGGATGGGTGGCTACACCTTC

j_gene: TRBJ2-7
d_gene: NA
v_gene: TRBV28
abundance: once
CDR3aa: CASSSRDTRGEQYF
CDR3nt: TGTGCCAGCAGTTCCCGGGACACCCGTGGCGAGCAGTACTTC

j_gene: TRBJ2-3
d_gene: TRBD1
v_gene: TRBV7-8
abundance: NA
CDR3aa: CASSSSRDRGSDTQYF
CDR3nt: TGTGCCAGCAGCTCATCCCGGGACAGGGGTTCAGATACGCAGTATTTT

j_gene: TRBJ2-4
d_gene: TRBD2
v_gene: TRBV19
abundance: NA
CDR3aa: CASSWASGGAKNIQYF
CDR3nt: TGTGCCAGTAGCTGGGCTAGCGGGGGGGCGAAAAACATTCAGTACTTC

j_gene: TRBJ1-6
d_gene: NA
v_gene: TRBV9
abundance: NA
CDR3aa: CASSLDIGRVGSPLHF
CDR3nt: TGTGCCAGCAGCCTGGACATCGGTCGCGTGGGTTCACCCCTCCACTTT

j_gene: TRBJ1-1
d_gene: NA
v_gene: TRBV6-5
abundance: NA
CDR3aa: CATSLGGRNTEAFF
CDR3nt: TGTGCCACCTCGCTAGGGGGAAGGAACACTGAAGCTTTCTTT

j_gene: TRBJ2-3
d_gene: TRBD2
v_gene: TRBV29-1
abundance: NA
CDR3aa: CSVGTSGFVGDTQYF
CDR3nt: TGCAGCGTTGGTACTAGCGGTTTTGTGGGAGATACGCAGTATTTT

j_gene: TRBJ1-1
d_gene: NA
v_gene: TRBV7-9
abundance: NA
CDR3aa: CSSSFSTEAFF
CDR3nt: TGTTCCAGCAGCTTCTCCACTGAAGCTTTCTTT

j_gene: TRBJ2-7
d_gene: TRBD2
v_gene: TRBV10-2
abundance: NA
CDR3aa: CASAYLRTSGSYEQYF
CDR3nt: TGCGCCAGCGCATATCTTAGGACTAGCGGCTCCTACGAGCAGTACTTC

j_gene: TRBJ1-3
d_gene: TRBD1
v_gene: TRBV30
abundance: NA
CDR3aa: CAWKVSWAGGSGNTIYF
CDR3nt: TGTGCCTGGAAGGTTTCATGGGCAGGGGGCTCTGGAAACACCATATATTTT